The 30 T cell receptor beta chains listed next were all sequenced from one sample in a study of T-cell memory formation after mild COVID-19. TCRdb re-called the 5' RACE reads with MiXCR, one entry per CDR3 protein. This sample has under 450,000 distinct CDR3 sequences, with under 25% found just once. Sequenced sample: PBMCs or a T cell subset sorted from them (not recorded which). The receptors stem from a man between 18 and 29 years old who had mild COVID-19 (a few samples of this study predate the infection). Cell type and time point are not known.

The CDR3 nucleotides read TGCAGTGCTAGAGATCGGCGGGGGGCTCGAGACAATGAGCAGTTCTTC. Its protein product is CSARDRRGARDNEQFF. V gene TRBV20-1 combines with J gene TRBJ2-1; 8 bases align to TRBD2. V was clipped by 0 bases and J by 5 bases; unmatched bases: 9. CDR1 and CDR2 from the germline V gene are DFQATT and SNEGSKA (reference sequence). There are 16 residues in the CDR3.

This clonotype appeared a few times. V and J are TRBV4-3 and TRBJ2-1; D remains ambiguous. The V and J ends lost 0 bases and 8 bases respectively, with 17 bases between them. Germline-derived CDR1 and CDR2 are LGHNA and YSLEER. This CDR3 is 16 amino acids long. CDR3 loop: CASSQDNPLPQHEQFF. The CDR3 region has the DNA TGCGCCAGCAGCCAAGATAACCCCCTGCCGCAGCATGAGCAGTTCTTC.

This clonotype was seen at least ten times. The chain uses TRBV5-1 and TRBJ2-5; no definite D call. Per the germline V gene, CDR1 is SGHRS and CDR2 is YFSETQ. Deletions cut 4 bases from V and 0 bases from J, with 10 bases between. The CDR3 extends over 14 amino acids. CDR3 amino acids: CASSPGRYQETQYF. Written as DNA, the CDR3 is TGCGCCAGCAGCCCAGGACGCTACCAAGAGACCCAGTACTTC.

This clonotype has only one observation. This CDR3 reads CSPLDKSYYGYTF. CDR3 DNA sequence: TGCAGTCCTCTCGACAAGAGCTACTATGGCTACACCTTC. The V and J genes are TRBV20-1 and TRBJ1-2, with unresolved D. In germline, CDR1 is DFQATT, CDR2 SNEGSKA (reference sequence). The ends were cut back, 8 bases at V and 3 bases at J, with 16 bases in the middle. This CDR3 contains 13 residues.

V and J are TRBV27 and TRBJ2-7; TRBD1 agrees at 10 bases. Germline V CDR1 and CDR2: MNHEY, SMNVEV (reference sequence). CDR3 size: 13 residues. J gave up 7 bases and V 8 bases, and 8 bases lay outside the gene matches. The CDR3 coding sequence is TGTGCCAGCGGAAGACAGGGGGCGTGGGAGCAGTACTTC. This sequence encodes CASGRQGAWEQYF.

The chain has TRBV3-1 and TRBJ1-1; D not resolved. V was clipped by 1 base and J by 4 bases, with 10 bases between them. The CDR3 is 14 amino acids. CDR1 is LGHDT and CDR2 is YNNKEL in the germline V gene (reference sequence). CDR3 sequence: CASSQVREVTEAFF. Written as DNA, the CDR3 is TGTGCCAGCAGCCAAGTACGGGAGGTCACTGAAGCTTTCTTT.

This clonotype was counted a few times. The rearrangement joins TRBV4-3 to TRBJ2-5; unclear D gene. The CDR3 extends over 14 amino acids. The germline V and J ends were trimmed by 4 bases and 5 bases, with 14 bases remaining between them. Germline CDR1 LGHNA, CDR2 YSLEER. Here the CDR3 reads CASSPNPHEETQYF. The CDR3 bases are TGCGCCAGCAGCCCGAACCCCCATGAGGAGACCCAGTACTTC.

This clonotype was counted only a few times. The CDR3 DNA is TGTGCCAGCAGTTACACCGACACCGCCTACGAGCAGTACGTC. Amino acid sequence: CASSYTDTAYEQYV. The rearrangement uses TRBV6-2 or TRBV6-3 and TRBJ2-7, with unresolved D. The CDR3 consists of 14 residues. Germline CDR1 is MNHEY and CDR2 is SVGEGT. The V gene lost 2 bases and the J gene lost 2 bases, with 10 bases spanning the gap.

At least ten counts were recorded for this clonotype. The J gene is TRBJ2-5, the V gene TRBV4-3; 7 positions match TRBD2. With V trimmed by 1 base and J by 10 bases, 3 bases remained unmatched. The CDR3 is 12 amino acids. The germline V gene has CDR1 LGHNA and CDR2 YSLEER. CDR3 DNA: TGCGCCAGCAGCCAAGGGGGGGGTGTCCAGTACTTC. It codes for CASSQGGGVQYF.

This clonotype showed up just a few times. The J gene is TRBJ2-7, the V gene TRBV12-3 or TRBV12-4, with D unclear. The CDR3 runs 13 residues. V lost 5 bases to trimming and J lost 0 bases, with 8 bases between them. The CDR3, as DNA: TGTGCCAGCAGTAGAAGGAGCTCCTACGAGCAGTACTTC. Protein sequence: CASSRRSSYEQYF.

This clonotype occurred a few times. The chain has TRBV12-3 or TRBV12-4 and TRBJ1-1; possibly TRBD1 for D (5 bases). CDR3 length equals 13 residues. Trimming took off 6 bases at V and 4 bases at J, with 12 bases between the two ends. The CDR3: CASRIDSTTEAFF. The CDR3 bases are TGTGCCAGCAGGATAGACAGTACCACTGAAGCTTTCTTT.

The genes are TRBV6-5 and TRBJ1-2; D possibly corresponds to TRBD1 (5 bases). The germline gives CDR1 MNHEY, CDR2 SVGAGI. The CDR3 is 17 residues long. V lost 1 base to trimming and J lost 3 bases, with 18 bases between them. This CDR3 is CASSYLSVWAGYYGYTF. The CDR3 DNA reads as TGTGCCAGCAGTTACTTGAGCGTGTGGGCAGGGTACTATGGCTACACCTTC.

This clonotype was seen repeatedly, ten times or more. The V call is TRBV11-2, the J call TRBJ1-4; D gene ambiguous. The V gene lost 2 bases and the J gene lost 0 bases, with 4 bases spanning the gap. From germline, CDR1 is SGHAT and CDR2 FQNNGV. The CDR3 is made up of 14 amino acids. The CDR3 reads CASSLSATNEKLFF. The CDR3 coding sequence is TGTGCCAGCAGCTTATCTGCAACTAATGAAAAACTGTTTTTT. The variable domain in full, completed from reference TRBV11-2 and TRBJ1-4, reads EAGVAQSPRYKIIEKRQSVAFWCNPISGHATLYWYQQILGQGPKLLIQFQNNGVVDDSQLPKDRFSAERLKGVDSTLKIQPAKLEDSAVYLCASSLSATNEKLFFGSGTQLSVL.

The V gene is TRBV29-1, the J gene TRBJ1-1; D remains unclear. The length of the CDR3 is 11 residues. The germline V gene encodes CDR1 SQVTM and CDR2 ANQGSEA. V gave up 5 bases and J gave up 1 base, with 5 bases separating them. DNA for the CDR3: TGCAGCGTTACAGAGAACACTGAAGCTTTCTTT. Residues: CSVTENTEAFF.

The chain joins TRBV5-5 to TRBJ1-6, with D hard to call. Trimming took 3 bases from V and 7 from J, leaving 11 bases between them. Per germline, CDR1 SGHKS and CDR2 YYEKEE (reference sequence). This CDR3 contains 14 residues. The CDR3: CASSWAGGNSPLHF. CDR3 DNA sequence: TGTGCCAGCAGCTGGGCGGGAGGGAATTCACCCCTCCACTTT.

The J gene is TRBJ2-7, the V gene TRBV7-6; D assignment may be TRBD1 or TRBD2 (6 bases each). Trimming cost V 2 bases and J 2 bases, with 10 bases left between them. The CDR3 is made up of 14 amino acids. Germline CDR1 reads SGHVS; CDR2 reads FNYEAQ. CDR3 sequence: CASSLRGVAYEQYV. The CDR3 DNA sequence: TGTGCCAGCAGCTTAAGGGGGGTGGCCTACGAGCAGTACGTC.

This clonotype was recorded a few times. CDR3 in DNA: TGTGCCAGCAGTTCCGCCTCGTCAGATACGCAGTATTTT. Its protein product is CASSSASSDTQYF. The genes are TRBV27 and TRBJ2-3; no definite D call. V gave up 4 bases and J gave up 4 bases, with 9 bases separating them. The CDR3 sequence is 13 residues long. The germline CDR1 and CDR2 sequences are MNHEY and SMNVEV (reference sequence).

The chain combines TRBV3-1 with TRBJ1-1, with D possibly TRBD1 on 5 matching bases. This CDR3 has 13 amino acids. CDR1 and CDR2 from the germline V gene are LGHDT and YNNKEL (reference sequence). With 1 base removed from V and 7 bases from J, the gap between germline ends came to 10 bases. CDR3 loop: CASSQARGGEAFF. The CDR3 region has the DNA TGTGCCAGCAGCCAAGCACGTGGGGGTGAAGCTTTCTTT.

The chain recombines TRBV20-1 with TRBJ2-3, with a tentative D call TRBD2 (6 bases). V shed 7 bases and J shed 1 base, with 12 bases lying between them. The CDR3 runs to 13 residues. Germline CDR1 DFQATT, CDR2 SNEGSKA (reference sequence). The CDR3 sequence is CSERGGGTDTQYF. CDR3 sequence (DNA): TGCAGTGAACGCGGCGGGGGCACAGATACGCAGTATTTT.

This chain uses TRBV7-6 with TRBJ2-3; TRBD1 is a possible D gene (6 bases). Germline V gene lookup returns CDR1 SGHVS and CDR2 FNYEAQ. Trimming cost V 5 bases and J 1 base, with 10 bases left between them. CDR3 size: 14 residues. The CDR3 spells CASSHKGGTDTQYF. DNA for the CDR3: TGTGCCAGCAGCCACAAGGGGGGCACAGATACGCAGTATTTT.

The chain uses TRBV7-9 and TRBJ2-2; D unclear. The CDR3 is made up of 14 amino acids. The V and J ends lost 1 base and 3 bases respectively, with 6 bases between them. Per germline, CDR1 SEHNR and CDR2 FQNEAQ (reference sequence). CDR3 nucleotides: TGTGCCAGCAGCTTAGACATTGACACCGGGGAGCTGTTTTTT. It codes for CASSLDIDTGELFF.

V gene TRBV6-1 combines with J gene TRBJ2-7; weak D call: TRBD2 (5 bases). V was clipped by 10 bases and J by 2 bases, with 6 bases between them. The length of the CDR3 is 10 residues. From germline, CDR1 is MNHNS and CDR2 SASEGT. DNA of the CDR3: TGTGCCACCGGGACCTACGAGCAGTACGTC. Its translation is CATGTYEQYV.

The sample holds a few counts of this clonotype. J is TRBJ2-5 and V is TRBV7-2; D remains ambiguous. The V and J ends lost 4 bases and 7 bases respectively, with 16 bases between them. This CDR3 comprises 14 residues. The germline CDR1 and CDR2 sequences are SGHTA and FQGNSA. DNA of the CDR3: TGTGCCAGCAGCTCGGGCCTCCAGAAGGGGACCCAGTACTTC. Its translation is CASSSGLQKGTQYF.

CDR3 sequence (DNA): TGTGCCAGCAGCCGTGACAGGGGGGACATTCAGTACTTC. It translates to CASSRDRGDIQYF. V gene TRBV7-2 combines with J gene TRBJ2-4; 9 bases match TRBD1. Germline V CDR1 and CDR2: SGHTA, FQGNSA. The CDR3 has 13 amino acids. After removal of 5 bases from V and 8 bases from J, the junction contained 4 bases not matched to a gene.

The chain links TRBV15 to TRBJ2-5; D is perhaps TRBD1 (5 bases). Trimming pared 1 base from V and 1 base from J, leaving 10 bases between. Germline CDR1 and CDR2: LNHNV and YYDKDF (reference sequence). The CDR3 runs 15 residues. CDR3 loop: CATSRGGGAQETQYF. CDR3 sequence (DNA): TGTGCCACCAGCAGAGGCGGTGGGGCCCAAGAGACCCAGTACTTC.

This clonotype was counted only a few times. CDR3 amino acids: CASSLGTGNNYGYTF. In nucleotides, the CDR3 is TGTGCCAGCAGCTTGGGGACAGGGAATAACTATGGCTACACCTTC. This chain uses TRBV5-5 with TRBJ1-2; TRBD1 agrees at 8 bases. The germline V gene encodes CDR1 SGHKS and CDR2 YYEKEE (reference sequence). After removal of 0 bases from V and 1 base from J, the junction contained 2 bases not matched to a gene. This CDR3 spans 15 amino acids.

V gene TRBV6-6 combines with J gene TRBJ1-1, with 9 bases identical to TRBD1. CDR3 length: 16 residues. The V and J ends lost 6 bases and 0 bases, in that order; junction bases with no gene match: 8. Germline values: CDR1 MNHNY, CDR2 SVGAGI (reference sequence). Here the CDR3 DNA reads TGTGCCAGCAGCCGGGGACAGGGCTACATGAACACTGAAGCTTTCTTT. Translation gives CASSRGQGYMNTEAFF.

This clonotype was detected a few times. The rearrangement links TRBV20-1 to TRBJ2-2, with TRBD1 matching over 10 bases. The trim removed 5 bases at V and 6 bases at J, leaving 12 bases unmatched. The CDR3 covers 16 residues. Germline-derived CDR1 and CDR2 are DFQATT and SNEGSKA (reference sequence). CDR3 in DNA: TGCAGTGCTGGCTCGGGGCCGGGACAGGGGTCCGGGGAGCTGTTTTTT. This gives the protein CSAGSGPGQGSGELFF.

This clonotype was counted a few times. The chain is built from TRBV28 and TRBJ2-1; perhaps TRBD2 as D (5 bases). The CDR3 covers 15 residues. Germline-derived CDR1 and CDR2 are MDHEN and SYDVKM. Trimming pared 7 bases from V and 10 bases from J, leaving 23 bases between. The CDR3 nucleotides read TGTGCCAGCAACGGGGAGCCCCCCGGGGTCCCGGAGCAGTTCTTC. Its translation: CASNGEPPGVPEQFF. The full variable domain, in which reference TRBV28 and TRBJ2-1 provide the parts outside the CDR3, is DVKVTQSSRYLVKRTGEKVFLECVQDMDHENMFWYRQDPGLGLRLIYFSYDVKMKEKGDIPEGYSVSREKKERFSLILESASTNQTSMYLCASNGEPPGVPEQFFGPGTRLTVL.

This chain joins TRBV20-1 and TRBJ2-5, with a weak D call TRBD2 (7 bases). Deletions cut 2 bases from V and 7 bases from J, with 17 bases between. This CDR3 contains 14 residues. Germline CDR1 and CDR2: DFQATT and SNEGSKA (reference sequence). In DNA form, the CDR3 reads TGCAGTGCTAGAACAACTCAGGGGAGGGCGACCCAGTACTTC. Translating gives CSARTTQGRATQYF.